This TCR beta chain was sequenced during a study of regulatory T cells in long-lasting Graves disease (dated by TCRdb to about 2021). Background for the entire study: To count as having persistent Graves' disease, a patient had to have received antithyroid drug treatment for over 5 years with TSH receptor autoantibodies remaining persistently positive. This study used TCR sequencing and RNA sequencing of peripheral blood to compare persistent Graves' disease patients against newly diagnosed Graves' disease patients. The study took place in China and was registered as a clinical trial. A total of 35 or so samples were covered by TCR sequencing, comprising roughly 13 persistent and about 20 newly diagnosed Graves' disease patients. On average, persistent Graves' disease patients in the clinical cohort had been on antithyroid drugs for about 10 years. Findings and caveats that apply to the study as a whole: Lower TCR Shannon entropy and fewer highly expanded clones were observed in persistent Graves' disease patients than in newly diagnosed patients, which suggested clonal expansion. The authors acknowledged the small sample size as a limitation that may reduce accuracy. Sequencing and analysis were restricted to the TCR beta chain. Persistent patients shared more public clonotypes among themselves (around 3,000) than newly diagnosed patients did (more than 950). The study examined only peripheral blood because the primary lesion, thyroid tissue, could not be accessed. Preferential use of TRBV28, TRBJ1-2 and TRBJ2-5 was observed in persistent disease, whereas TRBV20-1 and TRBJ2-1 were favored in newly diagnosed disease.

What the time point label conveys for this sample: persistent/refractory GD, antithyroid drugs over 5 years with positive TRAb. RNA was extracted from PBMCs in TRIzol for both TCR sequencing and RNA sequencing. The diagnosis of Graves' disease followed American Thyroid Association guidelines. Recruitment of patients was carried out at an endocrinology department in Xi'an, China. Each patient gave roughly 10 milliliters of peripheral blood, collected in an EDTA anticoagulant tube. Ficoll Paque Plus density gradient separation was used to isolate PBMCs, and no further T cell sorting was done. An Agilent 2100 Bioanalyzer and agarose gel were used to check RNA quality, and a NanoDrop 2000 was used to measure RNA concentration. CDR1 MDHEN and CDR2 SYDVKM are derived from the germline V gene. The CDR3 goes from the cysteine to the phenylalanine over 20 residues. Left in the record is the CDR3 DNA by itself, 60 bases read in frame from the first base. V and J are trimmed by 2 bases and 0 bases, and the gene matches miss 16 bases of the junction.

This clonotype has a handful of counts. The target of this receptor is not known. No much larger clone is present one base from it, and per-base qualities are unavailable. To prepare the library, multiplex PCR was applied. Sequencing took place on an Illumina HiSeq 4000. iRepertoire HTBI primers and Arm-PCR amplification of CDR3 regions were used to construct TCR beta libraries. Before sequencing, the PCR products went through gel purification. For the original study's pipeline: Across samples, fewer than 70 TRBV and 15 or so TRBJ segments were identified and used for gene usage analysis of CDR3 amino acid clonotypes. COPE and FqMerger were used to merge the filtered high-quality paired reads into contigs. BLAST was used to align contigs to IMGT TRBV, TRBD and TRBJ reference genes, with CDR3 defined following IMGT. Any clonotype with a frequency above 0.1% was counted as a highly expanded clone. Shannon entropy was used to measure repertoire diversity, and the Gini coefficient was used to measure V-J evenness. Clonotypes shared by more than one individual were considered public. In-frame beta chains were kept once TCRdb had trimmed the public reads at Q25 with fastp and called clones with MiXCR. Rows with one shared CDR3 protein collapse into an entry with the most common genes and DNA. TCRdb's processing, not the authors' own work, is the source of the V and J calls. This sample has 400,000 to 500,000 distinct CDR3 sequences in its table, and 20% to 25% of those were observed once. Of the sample, 7.1% is held by the ten largest clones.

In this chain, TRBV28 is recombined with TRBJ1-5; TRBD1 fits 7 bases in the junction. The sequencing used peripheral blood mononuclear cells (PBMCs), collected when the disease was refractory, from a patient treated with antithyroid drugs. The clonotype was recovered from a female donor with Graves disease. The DNA is TGTGCCAGCAGTTTACTCTTCTCCCCCCAGGGGGTTTATAGCAATCAGCCCCAGCATTTT. The translation is CASSLLFSPQGVYSNQPQHF.